These 8 T cell receptor beta chains originate from one sample sequenced in a study of cytomegalovirus exposure and HLA in healthy donors. The PCR had 60 Vbeta and 13 Jbeta primers. The table came from immunoSEQ multiplex PCR; TCRdb's copy has only in-frame clones and leaves some out. This repertoire includes 150,000 to 200,000 clones. The sequenced sample was PBMCs. Source of these receptors: a woman under 30 in good health and CMV-seropositive.

The chain employs TRBV19 and TRBJ1-4, with 10 nucleotides matching TRBD1. The CDR3 sequence is 15 residues long. V lost 0 bases, J lost 7 bases, and 2 bases stayed unmatched. Germline assignment: CDR1 LNHDA and CDR2 SQIVND (reference sequence). The CDR3 DNA reads as TGTGCCAGTAGTATAGATGACAGGGGGCGTGAAAAACTGTTTTTT. Its translation is CASSIDDRGREKLFF.

This chain links TRBV12-5 with TRBJ1-5; D is unresolved. Germline lookup yields CDR1 LGHNT and CDR2 FRNRAP. This CDR3 contains 12 residues. Trimming pared 8 bases from V and 0 bases from J, leaving 5 bases between. The CDR3 DNA reads TGTGCTAGTACATTTAGCAATCAGCCCCAGCATTTT. Amino acids: CASTFSNQPQHF.

The V and J genes are TRBV5-8 and TRBJ1-2; D uncertain. Germline CDR1 is SGHTS and CDR2 is YDEGEE. V was trimmed by 4 bases and J by 12 bases, leaving 13 bases between them. CDR3 length: 11 residues. The CDR3 DNA is TGTGCCAGCAGCCCAAGCTTTAGCGACACCTTC. Amino acids: CASSPSFSDTF.

The chain is built from TRBV5-4 and TRBJ2-1; 12 bases map to TRBD2. Per germline, CDR1 SGHNT and CDR2 YYREEE (reference sequence). V shed 0 bases, J shed 8 bases, and the junction held 6 bases outside the gene matches. The CDR3 length is 16 residues. The CDR3 bases are TGTGCCAGCAGCTTGGCTAGCGGGGGGGGCAGGGATGAGCAGTTCTTC. It encodes CASSLASGGGRDEQFF.

The chain links TRBV9 to TRBJ2-3; TRBD2 matches at 8 bases. Trimming removed 0 bases from V and 2 bases from J; junction bases left unmatched: 8. Per germline, CDR1 SGDLS and CDR2 YYNGEE. This CDR3 is built from 17 residues. The CDR3 reads CASSVVRGGGTTDTQYF. The CDR3, as DNA: TGTGCCAGCAGCGTAGTACGGGGCGGGGGGACCACAGATACGCAGTATTTT.

The chain has TRBV2 and TRBJ2-1; unclear D gene. Germline CDR1 is SNHLY and CDR2 is FYNNEI. The CDR3 covers 13 residues. Trimming left V 4 bases short and J 5 bases short, with 9 bases between. CDR3 in amino acids: CASSVTSDNEQFF. The CDR3 nucleotides are TGTGCCAGCAGTGTAACCAGCGACAATGAGCAGTTCTTC.

The genes are TRBV6-6 and TRBJ2-7; TRBD2 is a possible D gene (7 bases). This CDR3 comprises 15 residues. V gave up 2 bases and J gave up 2 bases, with 13 bases separating them. Germline V gives CDR1 MNHNY, CDR2 SVGAGI (reference sequence). CDR3 amino acids: CASSYLAGAPYEQYF. The CDR3 DNA follows: TGTGCCAGCAGTTACCTGGCGGGGGCCCCCTACGAGCAGTACTTC.

This chain links TRBV7-9 with TRBJ1-3; TRBD1 matches at 7 bases. Losses at the gene ends were 5 bases for V and 8 bases for J; bases not matched to a gene: 9. Germline lookup yields CDR1 SEHNR and CDR2 FQNEAQ (reference sequence). The CDR3 loop spans 14 amino acids. The CDR3 nucleotides read TGTGCCAGCAGCCCGATGGGACAGCCAGACACCATATATTTT. This codes for CASSPMGQPDTIYF.